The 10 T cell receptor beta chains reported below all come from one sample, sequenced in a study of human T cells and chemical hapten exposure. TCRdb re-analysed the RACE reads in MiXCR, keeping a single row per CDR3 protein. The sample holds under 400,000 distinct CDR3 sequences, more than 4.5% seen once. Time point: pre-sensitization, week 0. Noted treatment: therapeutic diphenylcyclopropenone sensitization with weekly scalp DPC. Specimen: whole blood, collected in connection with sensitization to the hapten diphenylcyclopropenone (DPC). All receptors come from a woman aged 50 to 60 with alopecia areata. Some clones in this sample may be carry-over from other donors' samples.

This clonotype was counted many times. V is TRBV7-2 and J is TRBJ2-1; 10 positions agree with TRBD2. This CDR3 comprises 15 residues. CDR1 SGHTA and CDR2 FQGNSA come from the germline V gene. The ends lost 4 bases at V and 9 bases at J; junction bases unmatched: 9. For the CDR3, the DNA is TGTGCCAGCAGCTATGCTAGCGGGAGCAGCGGTGAGCAGTTCTTC. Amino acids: CASSYASGSSGEQFF.

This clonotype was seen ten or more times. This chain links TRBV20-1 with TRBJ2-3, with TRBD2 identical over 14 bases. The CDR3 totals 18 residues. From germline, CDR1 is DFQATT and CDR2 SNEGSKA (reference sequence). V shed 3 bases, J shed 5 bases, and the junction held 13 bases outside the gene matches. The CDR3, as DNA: TGCAGTGCTAGGAATCCGGGACTAGCGGGGGAGGGTCGAGATACGCAGTATTTT. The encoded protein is CSARNPGLAGEGRDTQYF.

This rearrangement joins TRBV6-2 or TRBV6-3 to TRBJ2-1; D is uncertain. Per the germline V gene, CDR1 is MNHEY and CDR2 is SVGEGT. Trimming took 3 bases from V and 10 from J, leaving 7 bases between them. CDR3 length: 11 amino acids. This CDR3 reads CASSYVGEQFF. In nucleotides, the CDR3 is TGTGCCAGCAGTTATGTGGGCGAGCAGTTCTTC.

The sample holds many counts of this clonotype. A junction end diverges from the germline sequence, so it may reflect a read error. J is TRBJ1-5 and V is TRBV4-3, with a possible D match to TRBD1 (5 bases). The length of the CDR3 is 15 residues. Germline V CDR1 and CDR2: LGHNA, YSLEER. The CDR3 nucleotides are TGCGCCAGCAGCGAAGACCCCAGGGAGAATCAGCCCCAGCATTTT. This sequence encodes CASSEDPRENQPQHF.

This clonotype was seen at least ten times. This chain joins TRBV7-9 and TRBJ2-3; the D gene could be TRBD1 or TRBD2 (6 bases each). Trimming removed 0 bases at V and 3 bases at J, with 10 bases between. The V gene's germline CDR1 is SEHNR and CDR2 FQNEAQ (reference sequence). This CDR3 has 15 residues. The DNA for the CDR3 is TGTGCCAGCAGCTTAGCGGGGGGCCGGACAGATACGCAGTATTTT. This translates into CASSLAGGRTDTQYF. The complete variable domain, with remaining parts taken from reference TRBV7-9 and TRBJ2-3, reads DTGVSQNPRHKITKRGQNVTFRCDPISEHNRLYWYRQTLGQGPEFLTYFQNEAQLEKSRLLSDRFSAERPKGSFSTLEIQRTEQGDSAMYLCASSLAGGRTDTQYFGPGTRLTVL.

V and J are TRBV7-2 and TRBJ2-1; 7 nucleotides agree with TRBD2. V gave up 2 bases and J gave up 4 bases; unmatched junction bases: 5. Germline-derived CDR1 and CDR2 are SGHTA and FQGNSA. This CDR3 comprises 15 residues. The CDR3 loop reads CASSLREGPYNEQFF. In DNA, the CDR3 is TGTGCCAGCAGCTTAAGGGAGGGCCCTTACAATGAGCAGTTCTTC.

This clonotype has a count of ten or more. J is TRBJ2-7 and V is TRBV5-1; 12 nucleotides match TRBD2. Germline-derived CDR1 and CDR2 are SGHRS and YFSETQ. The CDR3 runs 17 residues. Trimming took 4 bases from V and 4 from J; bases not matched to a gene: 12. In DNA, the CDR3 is TGCGCCAGCAGCGTAGGAATCCGGACTAGCGGGGTTTACGAGCAGTACTTC. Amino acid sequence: CASSVGIRTSGVYEQYF.

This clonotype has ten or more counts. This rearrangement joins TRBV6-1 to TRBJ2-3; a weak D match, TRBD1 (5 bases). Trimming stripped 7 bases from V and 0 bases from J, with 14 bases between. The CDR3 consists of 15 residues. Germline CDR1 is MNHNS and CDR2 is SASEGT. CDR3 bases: TGTGCCAGCAAGACAGACTGGGCTAGCACAGATACGCAGTATTTT. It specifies CASKTDWASTDTQYF.

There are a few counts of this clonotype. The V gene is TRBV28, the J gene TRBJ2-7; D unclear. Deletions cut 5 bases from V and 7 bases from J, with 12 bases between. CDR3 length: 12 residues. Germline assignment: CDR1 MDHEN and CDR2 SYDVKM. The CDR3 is CASSVYPDEQYF. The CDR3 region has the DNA TGTGCCAGCAGTGTTTACCCCGATGAGCAGTACTTC.

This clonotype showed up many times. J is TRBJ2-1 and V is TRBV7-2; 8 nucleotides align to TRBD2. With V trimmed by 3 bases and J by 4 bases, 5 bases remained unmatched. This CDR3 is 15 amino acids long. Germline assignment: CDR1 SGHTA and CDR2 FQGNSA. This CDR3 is CASSFGTSGYNEQFF. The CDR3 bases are TGTGCCAGCAGCTTCGGAACTAGCGGTTACAATGAGCAGTTCTTC.